The 22 T cell receptor beta chains in this list originate from one sample, sequenced in a study of OX40 agonist ivuxolimab in advanced cancers. The library was built by means of the immunoSEQ multiplex PCR assay. Held by TCRdb, this immuneACCESS table contains in-frame sequences only and omits some clones. Under half of the omission traces to an unresolved V gene where checked; the cause of the rest is unknown. Across this sample there are tens of thousands of clones, with 81% seen only once. The top ten clonotypes cover roughly 1% of the sample. Here the sequenced sample was CD4+ or CD8+ T cells sorted from blood, taken in a trial of the OX40 agonist ivuxolimab. These TCRs come from an adult with an advanced solid tumor such as melanoma, head and neck, liver or kidney cancer.

The chain recombines TRBV18 with TRBJ1-1, with no clear D. Per the germline V gene, CDR1 is KGHSH and CDR2 is LQKENI. The CDR3 is made up of 14 amino acids. Deletions cut 0 bases from V and 3 bases from J, with 8 bases between. CDR3 DNA: TGTGCCAGCTCACCACCGCCAGGCGACACTGAAGCTTTCTTT. Translated, it gives CASSPPPGDTEAFF.

CDR3 in DNA: TGTGCCAGCAGAGAGACAGGCGGGGGCTACACCTTC. Translation gives CASRETGGGYTF. The gene calls are TRBV6-5 and TRBJ1-2; a weak D match, TRBD1 (6 bases). This CDR3 comprises 12 residues. Germline CDR1 reads MNHEY; CDR2 reads SVGAGI. Between the trimmed V and J ends, which lost 6 bases and 8 bases, there was a span of 13 bases.

With regard to this clone: Other DNA sequences in the same sample also yield this CDR3. The chain has TRBV5-6 and TRBJ2-2; tentatively, D is TRBD1 or TRBD2 (6 bases each). This CDR3 contains 16 residues. The germline V and J ends were trimmed by 0 bases and 1 base, with 10 bases remaining between them. Per the germline V gene, CDR1 is SGHDT and CDR2 is YYEEEE. In DNA form, the CDR3 reads TGTGCCAGCAGCTTGGGACTAGGGGGGAACACCGGGGAGCTGTTTTTT. Translating it yields CASSLGLGGNTGELFF. Variable domain in full (rest from reference TRBV5-6 and TRBJ2-2): DAGVTQSPTHLIKTRGQQVTLRCSPKSGHDTVSWYQQALGQGPQFIFQYYEEEERQRGNFPDRFSGHQFPNYSSELNVNALLLGDSALYLCASSLGLGGNTGELFFGEGSRLTVL.

The chain employs TRBV9 and TRBJ2-5; tentatively, D is TRBD1 (5 bases). This CDR3 has 14 residues. Trimming pared 4 bases from V and 5 bases from J, leaving 15 bases between. Germline V gene data show CDR1 as SGDLS and CDR2 as YYNGEE. CDR3 DNA: TGTGCCAGCAGCCCCACTACTGGGGCGGAGACCCAGTACTTC. This sequence encodes CASSPTTGAETQYF.

The chain carries TRBV30 and TRBJ2-1; TRBD2 might be the D (5 bases). The V gene lost 2 bases and the J gene lost 7 bases, with 9 bases spanning the gap. CDR3 size: 12 residues. Per the germline V gene, CDR1 is GTSNPN and CDR2 is SVGIG (reference sequence). CDR3 nucleotide sequence: TGTGCCTGGAGTAATATAGCGAATGAGCAGTTCTTC. Translation: CAWSNIANEQFF. The full variable domain, with the rest looked up from reference TRBV30 and TRBJ2-1, is SQTIHQWPATLVQPVGSPLSLECTVEGTSNPNLYWYRQAAGRGLQLLFYSVGIGQISSEVPQNLSASRPQDRQFILSSKKLLLSDSGFYLCAWSNIANEQFFGPGTRLTVL.

The genes are TRBV6-5 and TRBJ1-2; D is perhaps TRBD1 (6 bases). CDR1 and CDR2 from the germline V gene are MNHEY and SVGAGI. The CDR3 is made up of 13 amino acids. V was clipped by 6 bases and J by 7 bases, with 15 bases between them. CDR3: CASSPRTVVGYTF. The CDR3 DNA is TGTGCCAGCAGCCCCAGGACAGTGGTTGGCTACACCTTC.

Remarks on this clone: One junction end does not reproduce the germline sequence, and a read error may be involved. The chain employs TRBV11-2 and TRBJ1-2, with TRBD1 matching 9 bases. In germline, CDR1 is SGHAT, CDR2 FQNNGV. CDR3 size: 12 residues. This chain's CDR3 is CASSFGQGFPSF. CDR3 DNA sequence: TGTGCCAGCAGCTTTGGACAGGGGTTCCCCTCCTTC.

The chain is built from TRBV6-1 and TRBJ2-1; D is possibly TRBD1 (5 bases). The CDR3 totals 13 residues. V was trimmed by 8 bases and J by 3 bases, leaving 11 bases between them. CDR1 MNHNS and CDR2 SASEGT come from the germline V gene. In nucleotides, the CDR3 is TGTGCCAGCCAACAGGATTACTACAATGAGCAGTTCTTC. Its translation: CASQQDYYNEQFF.

The DNA of the CDR3 is TGTGCCAGCAGCTTAAAGAGAATGGGACAGGGAGTTGAAGCTTTCTTT. Amino acids: CASSLKRMGQGVEAFF. The chain links TRBV7-3 to TRBJ1-1, with 9 bases lining up with TRBD1. Per the germline V gene, CDR1 is SGHTA and CDR2 is FQGTGA. After removal of 1 base from V and 7 bases from J, the junction contained 10 bases not matched to a gene. CDR3 length equals 16 residues.

Here the CDR3 reads CASRLLLGGAHGYTF. In DNA, the CDR3 is TGTGCCAGTAGACTTTTACTAGGGGGCGCGCATGGCTACACCTTC. The chain has TRBV19 and TRBJ1-2; 7 bases are a match to TRBD1. The V segment lost 6 bases and the J segment 6 bases; nucleotides outside the gene matches: 13. Per the germline V gene, CDR1 is LNHDA and CDR2 is SQIVND (reference sequence). CDR3 size: 15 residues. Full variable domain (rest looked up from reference TRBV19 and TRBJ1-2): DGGITQSPKYLFRKEGQNVTLSCEQNLNHDAMYWYRQDPGQGLRLIYYSQIVNDFQKGDIAEGYSVSREKKESFPLTVTSAQKNPTAFYLCASRLLLGGAHGYTFGSGTRLTVV.

V gene TRBV11-2 combines with J gene TRBJ1-6; D is uncertain. V was pared by 1 base and J by 0 bases, with 7 bases between. The CDR3 is 16 residues long. CDR1 is SGHAT and CDR2 is FQNNGV in the germline V gene. CDR3 bases: TGTGCCAGCAGCTTAGCGGCGACCTCCTATAATTCACCCCTCCACTTT. This codes for CASSLAATSYNSPLHF.

V gene TRBV19 combines with J gene TRBJ2-2; a possible D gene is TRBD2 (7 bases). The germline V gene encodes CDR1 LNHDA and CDR2 SQIVND (reference sequence). The CDR3 contains 17 residues. V lost 3 bases and J 0 bases, leaving 14 bases between the germline ends. Here the CDR3 DNA reads TGTGCCAGTAGTATCAGGTTGGGGGGGCCGAACACCGGGGAGCTGTTTTTT. Translating it yields CASSIRLGGPNTGELFF.

This chain links TRBV6-1 with TRBJ1-1; D unresolved. CDR1 and CDR2 from the germline V gene are MNHNS and SASEGT. The CDR3 is 14 amino acids. Between the trimmed V and J ends, which lost 1 base and 2 bases, there was a span of 8 bases. The DNA for the CDR3 is TGTGCCAGCAGTGAAGAATTAGGAAACACTGAAGCTTTCTTT. Amino acids: CASSEELGNTEAFF.

V is TRBV7-9 and J is TRBJ2-7, with D tentatively TRBD1 (6 bases). Germline CDR1 and CDR2: SEHNR and FQNEAQ (reference sequence). The CDR3 is 14 amino acids. The ends were cut back, 5 bases at V and 4 bases at J, with 15 bases in the middle. The CDR3 loop reads CASSRDFGQYEQYF. In DNA form, the CDR3 reads TGTGCCAGCAGCAGAGACTTCGGACAGTACGAGCAGTACTTC.

The chain carries TRBV19 and TRBJ1-5, with D unresolved. Germline CDR1 reads LNHDA; CDR2 reads SQIVND (reference sequence). This CDR3 region has 14 residues. Trimming left V 2 bases short and J 5 bases short, with 10 bases between. CDR3 sequence: CASSIYSGDQPQHF. The CDR3 nucleotides are TGTGCCAGTAGTATATACAGTGGGGATCAGCCCCAGCATTTT.

The J gene is TRBJ2-7, the V gene TRBV5-1; 8 nucleotides line up with TRBD1. Germline CDR1 and CDR2: SGHRS and YFSETQ. This CDR3 spans 15 amino acids. V trimming: 4 bases; J trimming: 7 bases; junction bases outside the gene matches: 13. The CDR3 DNA reads as TGCGCCAGCAGCATCGGAGGGCAGGGGGCCTCGGAGCAGTACTTC. Its protein product is CASSIGGQGASEQYF. Full variable domain (missing parts from reference TRBV5-1 and TRBJ2-7): KAGVTQTPRYLIKTRGQQVTLSCSPISGHRSVSWYQQTPGQGLQFLFEYFSETQRNKGNFPGRFSGRQFSNSRSEMNVSTLELGDSALYLCASSIGGQGASEQYFGPGTRLTVT.

The chain is built from TRBV7-3 and TRBJ1-1, with a tentative D call TRBD1 (5 bases). V was pared by 8 bases and J by 0 bases, with 10 bases between. Germline V CDR1 and CDR2: SGHTA, FQGTGA. This CDR3 contains 13 residues. The CDR3: CASAKGLNTEAFF. Written as DNA, the CDR3 is TGTGCCAGCGCAAAGGGGTTGAACACTGAAGCTTTCTTT.

The chain links TRBV15 to TRBJ2-3; perhaps TRBD2 as D (5 bases). The germline gives CDR1 LNHNV, CDR2 YYDKDF (reference sequence). This CDR3 comprises 16 residues. V lost 0 bases and J 1 base, leaving 11 bases between the germline ends. CDR3 DNA: TGTGCCACCAGCAGAGACTTGGGTAGCGGCACAGATACGCAGTATTTT. Amino acid sequence: CATSRDLGSGTDTQYF.

The chain joins TRBV6-5 to TRBJ2-4, with 9 bases that match TRBD1. Germline CDR1 MNHEY, CDR2 SVGAGI. V was pared by 5 bases and J by 9 bases, with 2 bases of the junction left unmatched. The CDR3 contains 12 residues. CDR3 region: CASSTGQGIQYF. The CDR3, as DNA: TGTGCCAGCAGTACGGGACAGGGCATTCAGTACTTC.

This rearrangement joins TRBV2 to TRBJ2-3; D remains ambiguous. Germline loops: CDR1 SNHLY, CDR2 FYNNEI. Trimming took off 6 bases at V and 0 bases at J, with 13 bases between the two ends. This CDR3 is 15 amino acids long. The CDR3 here is CASSVDQRSTDTQYF. The CDR3 DNA is TGTGCCAGCAGCGTTGACCAGCGAAGCACAGATACGCAGTATTTT.

DNA of the CDR3: TGTGCCAGCAGCTTGACTCAGAACAATGAGCAGTTCTTC. It yields the protein CASSLTQNNEQFF. This chain joins TRBV5-6 and TRBJ2-1; D gene unclear. Trimming stripped 1 base from V and 5 bases from J, with 7 bases between. The CDR3 length is 13 residues. The germline gives CDR1 SGHDT, CDR2 YYEEEE.

The chain joins TRBV6-6 to TRBJ2-3; no definite D call. From germline, CDR1 is MNHNY and CDR2 SVGAGI (reference sequence). The CDR3 is 13 amino acids. Trimming pared 6 bases from V and 0 bases from J, leaving 7 bases between. The CDR3 DNA reads TGTGCCAGCAGGCCTCTTAGCACAGATACGCAGTATTTT. It encodes CASRPLSTDTQYF.